The 14 T cell receptor beta chains below were found in one sample sequenced in a study of identical twins. TCRdb analysed the 5' RACE reads with MiXCR anew, one entry per CDR3 protein. The sample yields a few hundred thousand distinct CDR3 sequences, approximately 9.1% seen once. Material for sequencing was naive T cells sorted from blood. The origin of the receptors is a woman aged 45 to 65 in good health.

This clonotype was seen at least ten times. The chain carries TRBV20-1 and TRBJ2-1; 8 nucleotides align to TRBD2. Germline trimming cut 3 bases from V and 5 bases from J; bases unmatched to any gene: 9. From germline, CDR1 is DFQATT and CDR2 SNEGSKA (reference sequence). The CDR3 loop spans 15 amino acids. The CDR3 here is CSARRTSGHDNEQFF. The CDR3 bases are TGCAGTGCTAGGCGTACTAGCGGTCACGACAATGAGCAGTTCTTC.

The J gene is TRBJ2-7, the V gene TRBV7-2; tentatively, D is TRBD1 or TRBD2 (5 bases each). The V end lost 5 bases, the J end lost 2 bases, and 13 bases lay between the germline ends. From germline, CDR1 is SGHTA and CDR2 FQGNSA. The CDR3 totals 14 residues. In DNA, the CDR3 is TGTGCCAGCAGCGCCTCCGGGACGGCCTACGAGCAGTACTTC. This codes for CASSASGTAYEQYF. Variable domain in full (rest from reference TRBV7-2 and TRBJ2-7): GAGVSQSPSNKVTEKGKDVELRCDPISGHTALYWYRQSLGQGLEFLIYFQGNSAPDKSGLPSDRFSAERTGGSVSTLTIQRTQQEDSAVYLCASSASGTAYEQYFGPGTRLTVT.

This chain joins TRBV20-1 and TRBJ2-7; D perhaps matches TRBD2 (6 bases). Deletions cut 1 base from V and 0 bases from J, with 10 bases between. Germline loops: CDR1 DFQATT, CDR2 SNEGSKA (reference sequence). The CDR3 consists of 14 residues. CDR3 nucleotide sequence: TGCAGTGCTAGAGGACCCGGGAGCTCCTACGAGCAGTACTTC. Residues: CSARGPGSSYEQYF.

This chain joins TRBV7-2 and TRBJ2-1; 12 nucleotides match TRBD2. Germline CDR1 and CDR2: SGHTA and FQGNSA. This CDR3 has 16 amino acids. The V and J ends lost 5 bases and 9 bases, in that order; junction bases with no gene match: 11. This CDR3 is CASSPRTSGKWAEQFF. The CDR3 nucleotides are TGTGCCAGCAGCCCCAGGACTAGCGGGAAATGGGCTGAGCAGTTCTTC. The full variable domain, rest sourced from reference TRBV7-2 and TRBJ2-1, is GAGVSQSPSNKVTEKGKDVELRCDPISGHTALYWYRQSLGQGLEFLIYFQGNSAPDKSGLPSDRFSAERTGGSVSTLTIQRTQQEDSAVYLCASSPRTSGKWAEQFFGPGTRLTVL.

V is TRBV14 and J is TRBJ2-1, with D perhaps matching TRBD1 (6 bases). Germline V gene lookup returns CDR1 SGHDN and CDR2 FVKESK. Trimming took 1 base from V and 10 from J, leaving 14 bases between them. This CDR3 comprises 14 residues. CDR3 loop: CASSQVSWGHEQFF. Written as DNA, the CDR3 is TGTGCCAGCAGCCAAGTATCTTGGGGGCACGAGCAGTTCTTC.

The rearrangement joins TRBV20-1 to TRBJ2-7; the D gene is possibly TRBD2 (5 bases). Germline V gives CDR1 DFQATT, CDR2 SNEGSKA (reference sequence). V shed 4 bases and J shed 3 bases, with 10 bases lying between them. The CDR3 extends over 12 amino acids. DNA of the CDR3: TGCAGTGCTACCAAGGACTTCTACGAGCAGTACGTC. It is translated as CSATKDFYEQYV.

This clonotype turned up a few times. This chain connects TRBV6-4 to TRBJ2-1; TRBD2 matches at 7 bases. Germline values: CDR1 MRHNA, CDR2 SNTAGT. This CDR3 is built from 17 residues. V lost 0 bases and J lost 4; bases outside the gene matches: 9. The CDR3, as DNA: TGTGCCAGCAGTGACTCTCCTCTGGCGGGAGTTTACAATGAGCAGTTCTTC. Residues: CASSDSPLAGVYNEQFF.

In its sample, this clonotype was seen many times. The CDR3 is CASSPGLAASTDTQYF. CDR3 DNA: TGCGCCAGCAGCCCGGGACTAGCGGCGAGCACAGATACGCAGTATTTT. The chain has TRBV5-1 and TRBJ2-3; 11 nucleotides match TRBD2. The CDR3 length is 16 residues. J gave up 0 bases and V 4 bases, and 4 bases lay outside the gene matches. Per germline, CDR1 SGHRS and CDR2 YFSETQ.

The genes are TRBV18 and TRBJ2-1, with 7 bases that match TRBD2. The ends lost 2 bases at V and 4 bases at J; junction bases unmatched: 11. The CDR3 loop spans 17 amino acids. The germline V gene encodes CDR1 KGHSH and CDR2 LQKENI. The CDR3 loop reads CASSPIAGLADYNEQFF. CDR3 DNA sequence: TGTGCCAGCTCACCAATTGCGGGCCTAGCGGATTACAATGAGCAGTTCTTC.

CDR3 sequence: CAQDRVYGFTF. The CDR3 bases are TGTGCCCAAGACAGGGTCTATGGCTTCACCTTC. The chain links TRBV21-1 to TRBJ1-2; no check of the table's D call, TRBD1, against the DNA was made. TRBV21-1 is classified as a pseudogene. There are 11 residues in the CDR3.

This clonotype has more than one count but fewer than ten. In DNA form, the CDR3 reads TGCGCCAGCAGCTTTACTAGCGCTGGGGCCAACGTCCTGACTTTC. Amino acids: CASSFTSAGANVLTF. This chain joins TRBV5-1 and TRBJ2-6; the match to TRBD2 covers 7 bases. V dropped 2 bases and J dropped 2; count of bases not matched to a gene: 1. This CDR3 is 15 amino acids long. Germline assignment: CDR1 SGHRS and CDR2 YFSETQ.

The chain combines TRBV6-5 with TRBJ2-1, with 11 bases that match TRBD1. The CDR3 runs 14 residues. Trimming removed 5 bases from V and 12 bases from J; junction bases left unmatched: 9. CDR1 and CDR2 (germline): MNHEY, SVGAGI. The DNA of the CDR3 is TGTGCCAGCAGTGCGGGACAGGGGGTGTACGGGCAGTTCTTC. As protein: CASSAGQGVYGQFF.

This clonotype was seen at least ten times. V and J are TRBV29-1 and TRBJ2-6, with unresolved D. Germline lookup yields CDR1 SQVTM and CDR2 ANQGSEA. V dropped 6 bases and J dropped 0 bases, with 9 bases sitting between them. This CDR3 is built from 14 residues. The CDR3 protein is CSVMVRSGANVLTF. The CDR3 coding sequence is TGCAGCGTGATGGTTCGCTCTGGGGCCAACGTCCTGACTTTC.

The table lists this clonotype with a few counts. The rearrangement joins TRBV11-2 to TRBJ2-3; D gene uncertain. With 6 bases removed from V and 4 bases from J, the gap between germline ends came to 5 bases. The CDR3 loop spans 11 amino acids. The germline gives CDR1 SGHAT, CDR2 FQNNGV. DNA for the CDR3: TGTGCCAGCAGTTGGGCAGATACGCAGTATTTT. Protein sequence: CASSWADTQYF.